The 16 T cell receptor beta chains listed next were all sequenced from one sample in a study of beta chain features in type 1 diabetes. Study-wide findings and caveats: Moderate yet significant TCRB CDR3 shortening was seen in Type 1 diabetes patients in all four CD4+ subsets.

Sequencing targeted expressed TCRB transcripts, as all isolated RNA had been reverse transcribed. The method was immunoSEQ multiplex PCR; TCRdb's version includes in-frame clones alone and lacks a portion of them. The profile shows 300,000 to 400,000 clones, over 9% of them singletons. What these receptors recognize is not known. Sequenced input: central memory CD4+ T cells from blood. The receptors were gathered from a young man with type 1 diabetes.

The rearrangement uses TRBV28 and TRBJ1-5, with 7 bases that match TRBD1. CDR3 length: 13 residues. The J segment lost 6 bases and the V segment lost 6 bases, leaving 5 bases of the junction unmatched. The germline gives CDR1 MDHEN, CDR2 SYDVKM. The CDR3 loop reads CASSQGGGQPQHF. The CDR3 DNA is TGTGCCAGCAGCCAAGGGGGCGGTCAGCCCCAGCATTTT.

J is TRBJ1-2 and V is TRBV5-1; D is possibly TRBD1 (6 bases). The germline gives CDR1 SGHRS, CDR2 YFSETQ. This CDR3 region has 14 residues. The V gene lost 3 bases and the J gene lost 4 bases, with 13 bases spanning the gap. The chain's CDR3 is CASSSGTIGYGYTF. CDR3 in DNA: TGCGCCAGCAGCTCCGGGACAATCGGCTATGGCTACACCTTC.

This clone has more than one count but fewer than ten. The V and J genes are TRBV20-1 and TRBJ2-1; D unclear. The CDR3 is 10 amino acids. CDR1 is DFQATT and CDR2 is SNEGSKA in the germline V gene (reference sequence). V was trimmed by 6 bases and J by 7 bases, leaving 7 bases between them. The DNA for the CDR3 is TGCAGTGCGCCCGAGAATGAGCAGTTCTTC. Its protein product is CSAPENEQFF.

This chain joins TRBV7-2 and TRBJ2-3; D might be TRBD2 (6 bases). Deletions cut 2 bases from V and 5 bases from J, with 11 bases between. Germline CDR1 and CDR2: SGHTA and FQGNSA. This CDR3 has 14 amino acids. The chain's CDR3 is CASSLSGGGDTQYF. CDR3 DNA: TGTGCCAGCAGCTTATCCGGGGGAGGAGATACGCAGTATTTT.

This clone was recorded a few times. The J gene is TRBJ1-4, the V gene TRBV7-2; D remains unclear. This CDR3 comprises 14 residues. V lost 5 bases, J lost 4 bases, and 11 bases lay in between. In germline, CDR1 is SGHTA, CDR2 FQGNSA. CDR3: CASSADGYNEKLFF. As DNA, the CDR3 is TGTGCCAGCAGCGCAGACGGCTATAATGAAAAACTGTTTTTT.

The CDR3 region is CASSSIAGNQPQHF. The CDR3 DNA reads as TGTGCCAGCAGCTCTATCGCGGGGAATCAGCCCCAGCATTTT. V usage is TRBV5-8 and J usage is TRBJ1-5; no firm D call. The CDR3 spans 14 residues. The V gene lost 3 bases and the J gene lost 4 bases, with 11 bases spanning the gap. Per the germline V gene, CDR1 is SGHTS and CDR2 is YDEGEE. Full variable domain (missing parts from reference TRBV5-8 and TRBJ1-5): EAGVTQSPTHLIKTRGQQATLRCSPISGHTSVYWYQQALGLGLQFLLWYDEGEERNRGNFPPRFSGRQFPNYSSELNVNALELEDSALYLCASSSIAGNQPQHFGDGTRLSIL.

This clone has only a few counts. The chain links TRBV6-1 to TRBJ2-7; D is undetermined. Germline-derived CDR1 and CDR2 are MNHNS and SASEGT. The CDR3 contains 12 residues. Trimming took 8 bases from V and 9 from J, leaving 17 bases between them. The CDR3 reads CASHSDGDRQYF. CDR3 sequence (DNA): TGTGCCAGCCACTCAGATGGGGATCGGCAGTACTTC.

This clone was counted only a few times. The chain joins TRBV18 to TRBJ2-3, with TRBD2 identical over 10 bases. This CDR3 region has 17 residues. After removal of 4 bases from V and 3 bases from J, the junction contained 10 bases not matched to a gene. In germline, CDR1 is KGHSH, CDR2 LQKENI. Here the CDR3 DNA reads TGTGCCAGCTCACGGAATCGTCGAGCGGGAGGGACAGATACGCAGTATTTT. Translation gives CASSRNRRAGGTDTQYF.

This clone appeared many times. V is TRBV7-2 and J is TRBJ1-5; D may be TRBD1 (6 bases). Between the trimmed V and J ends, which lost 4 bases and 4 bases, there was a span of 11 bases. CDR3 length: 14 amino acids. Germline CDR1 is SGHTA and CDR2 is FQGNSA. The CDR3 is CASSSWQGNQPQHF. For the CDR3, the DNA is TGTGCCAGCAGCTCCTGGCAGGGGAATCAGCCCCAGCATTTT.

This clone came up a few times. The V call is TRBV25-1, the J call TRBJ1-2; D gene uncertain. The ends were cut back, 4 bases at V and 8 bases at J, with 26 bases in the middle. Germline CDR1 and CDR2: MGHDK and SYGVNS. The length of the CDR3 is 17 residues. As DNA, the CDR3 is TGTGCCAGCAGTGGAGTTTCTGGCCAGATAATCTATGGAGGCTACACCTTC. Protein: CASSGVSGQIIYGGYTF.

The sample holds a few counts of this clone. This chain connects TRBV27 to TRBJ1-5; tentatively, D is TRBD1 (5 bases). Germline CDR1 MNHEY, CDR2 SMNVEV (reference sequence). CDR3 length equals 14 residues. The ends were cut back, 0 bases at V and 6 bases at J, with 9 bases in the middle. Here the CDR3 DNA reads TGTGCCAGCAGTTTATCCAGGGATGGTCAGCCCCAGCATTTT. It translates to CASSLSRDGQPQHF.

V and J are TRBV12-2 and TRBJ2-7. TRBV12-2 is a listed pseudogene. This CDR3 has 15 residues. In DNA form, the CDR3 reads TGTGCAAGTCGCTTATATTATGGGGAACCCTACGAGCAGTACTTC. Translation: CASRLYYGEPYEQYF.

This clone was detected a few times. At one of its ends the junction is not consistent with the germline gene, which may arise from a read error. The chain's CDR3 is CASSQVTGRKAYEQYF. The CDR3 nucleotides are TGTGCCAGCAGCCAGGTGACAGGGAGAAAAGCCTACGAGCAGTACTTC. The genes are TRBV4-1 and TRBJ2-7; 7 bases are a match to TRBD1. The CDR3 sequence is 16 residues long. Germline V CDR1 and CDR2: MGHRA, YSYEKL.

This clone was seen a few times. The chain uses TRBV4-3 and TRBJ2-5; D may match TRBD1 or TRBD2 (6 bases each). The germline gives CDR1 LGHNA, CDR2 YSLEER. Trimming removed 6 bases at V and 0 bases at J, with 14 bases between. CDR3 length: 15 amino acids. Here the CDR3 reads CASSRGRRDQETQYF. The CDR3 DNA sequence: TGCGCCAGCAGTCGGGGGCGCAGGGACCAAGAGACCCAGTACTTC.

The genes are TRBV7-3 and TRBJ2-1, with D perhaps TRBD2 (6 bases). The CDR3 consists of 14 residues. V was trimmed by 5 bases and J by 7 bases, leaving 15 bases between them. Germline CDR1 is SGHTA and CDR2 is FQGTGA. The DNA of the CDR3 is TGTGCCAGCAGCAAGACTAGGGGCGAGAATGAGCAGTTCTTC. Translation gives CASSKTRGENEQFF.

In its sample, this clone was seen a few times. V gene TRBV15 combines with J gene TRBJ2-5; TRBD1 matches 7 bases. V shed 4 bases and J 1 base; nucleotides not matched to a gene: 6. The CDR3 covers 15 residues. Germline CDR1 is LNHNV and CDR2 is YYDKDF (reference sequence). DNA for the CDR3: TGTGCCACCAGCACCCGGGACAGAGGCCAAGAGACCCAGTACTTC. Translated: CATSTRDRGQETQYF.